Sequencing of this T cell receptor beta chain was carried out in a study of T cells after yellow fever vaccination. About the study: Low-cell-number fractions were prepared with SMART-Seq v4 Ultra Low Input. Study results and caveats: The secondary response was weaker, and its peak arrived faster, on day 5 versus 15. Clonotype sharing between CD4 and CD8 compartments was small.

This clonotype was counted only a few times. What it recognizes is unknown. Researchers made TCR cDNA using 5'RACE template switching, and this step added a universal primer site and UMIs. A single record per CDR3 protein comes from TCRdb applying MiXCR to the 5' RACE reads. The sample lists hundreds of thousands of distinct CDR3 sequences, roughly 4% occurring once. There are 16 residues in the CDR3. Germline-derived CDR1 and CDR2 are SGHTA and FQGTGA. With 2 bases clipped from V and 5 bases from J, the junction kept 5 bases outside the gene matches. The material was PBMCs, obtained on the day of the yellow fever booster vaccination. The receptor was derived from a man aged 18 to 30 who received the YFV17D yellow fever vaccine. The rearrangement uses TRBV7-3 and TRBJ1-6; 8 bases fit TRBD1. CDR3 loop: CASSLHGQGNNSPLHF. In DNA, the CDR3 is TGTGCCAGCAGCTTACACGGACAGGGAAATAATTCACCCCTCCACTTT.